What follows are 30 T cell receptor beta chains derived from one specimen sequenced in a study of blood T cells in healthy people across ages. The second PCR ran about 6 to 12 cycles with a sample-barcoded 5' primer and J-beta primers. TCRdb itself ran the 5' RACE reads through MiXCR, one entry per CDR3 protein. The sample contains 500,000 to 650,000 distinct CDR3 sequences, about a quarter of which appear only once. These sequences were also reported in another study, on T cells of mothers and their children.

The sequenced sample was blood. These receptor sequences come from a boy aged 2 to 9 in good health.

This rearrangement joins TRBV4-1 to TRBJ2-5; D unresolved. The end of the DNA aligns better with TRBJ2-1, so the J call may be wrong. From germline, CDR1 is MGHRA and CDR2 YSYEKL. The CDR3 totals 15 residues. This CDR3 reads CASSPLQYRRDEQFF. Written as DNA, the CDR3 is TGCGCCAGCAGCCCCCTCCAGTACCGCCGCGATGAGCAGTTCTTC.

V is TRBV27 and J is TRBJ2-7, with D uncertain. V was pared by 5 bases and J by 4 bases, with 12 bases between. CDR1 MNHEY and CDR2 SMNVEV come from the germline V gene (reference sequence). CDR3 length: 13 amino acids. Here the CDR3 DNA reads TGTGCCAGCAGTCCGTATACCTGGTACGAGCAGTACTTC. Protein product: CASSPYTWYEQYF.

This clonotype has just a few counts. The genes are TRBV3-1 and TRBJ2-3; 12 bases are shared with TRBD2. Germline trimming cut 2 bases from V and 2 bases from J; bases unmatched to any gene: 5. This CDR3 contains 17 residues. From germline, CDR1 is LGHDT and CDR2 YNNKEL (reference sequence). The chain's CDR3 is CASSQHRTSGITDTQYF. In nucleotides, the CDR3 is TGTGCCAGCAGCCAACACAGGACTAGCGGGATCACAGATACGCAGTATTTT.

This clonotype was found a few times. V gene TRBV12-3 or TRBV12-4 combines with J gene TRBJ1-2; the D is unclear. This CDR3 contains 15 residues. V was pared by 2 bases and J by 6 bases, with 16 bases between. CDR3 DNA: TGTGCCAGCAGTTTATCTGCAGCAGATAAGGATGGCTACACCTTC. It yields the protein CASSLSAADKDGYTF.

This chain joins TRBV5-5 and TRBJ1-4; D not resolved. The ends were cut back, 3 bases at V and 8 bases at J, with 11 bases in the middle. This CDR3 comprises 13 residues. Per germline, CDR1 SGHKS and CDR2 YYEKEE (reference sequence). CDR3 nucleotides: TGTGCCAGCAGCTCTTATCTCTCCGAAAAACTGTTTTTT. Its protein product is CASSSYLSEKLFF.

The gene calls are TRBV12-3 or TRBV12-4 and TRBJ1-1; D ambiguous. Trimming took 5 bases from V and 2 from J, leaving 12 bases between them. The length of the CDR3 is 14 residues. Written as DNA, the CDR3 is TGTGCCAGCAGTCGCCAGCCGCTTAACACTGAAGCTTTCTTT. Translating gives CASSRQPLNTEAFF.

This clonotype was seen a handful of times. This chain joins TRBV28 and TRBJ2-4, with D tentatively TRBD2 (6 bases). The germline CDR1 and CDR2 sequences are MDHEN and SYDVKM. The CDR3 is 14 residues long. Trimming stripped 11 bases from V and 5 bases from J, with 19 bases between. The chain's CDR3 is CAAKPYGSENIQYF. DNA of the CDR3: TGTGCCGCAAAACCCTACGGGAGCGAAAACATTCAGTACTTC.

The sample holds a few counts of this clonotype. The chain carries TRBV9 and TRBJ1-1; D is undetermined. This CDR3 is 15 amino acids long. Germline-derived CDR1 and CDR2 are SGDLS and YYNGEE. V lost 0 bases, J lost 4 bases, and 13 bases lay in between. The chain's CDR3 is CASSVGMEVGTEAFF. DNA of the CDR3: TGTGCCAGCAGCGTAGGGATGGAGGTAGGCACTGAAGCTTTCTTT.

The genes are TRBV6-5 and TRBJ2-5, with D uncertain. Per the germline V gene, CDR1 is MNHEY and CDR2 is SVGAGI. The CDR3 runs to 15 residues. V was clipped by 0 bases and J by 5 bases, with 13 bases between them. Here the CDR3 DNA reads TGTGCCAGCAGTTACTCCCACAGTGGGAAGGAGACCCAGTACTTC. Amino acid sequence: CASSYSHSGKETQYF.

CDR3 DNA: TGTGCCTGGAGCAGGGGGCCAATTGCCACCTACGAGCAGTACTTC. Encoded protein: CAWSRGPIATYEQYF. J is TRBJ2-7 and V is TRBV30; 8 positions match TRBD1. CDR3 size: 15 residues. Germline values: CDR1 GTSNPN, CDR2 SVGIG (reference sequence). V lost 3 bases and J lost 2; bases outside the gene matches: 9. The full variable domain, rest sourced from reference TRBV30 and TRBJ2-7, is SQTIHQWPATLVQPVGSPLSLECTVEGTSNPNLYWYRQAAGRGLQLLFYSVGIGQISSEVPQNLSASRPQDRQFILSSKKLLLSDSGFYLCAWSRGPIATYEQYFGPGTRLTVT.

This clonotype occurred a few times. The chain employs TRBV3-1 and TRBJ2-7, with D hard to call. V was shortened by 2 bases and J by 6 bases, with 8 bases between the two germline ends. This CDR3 comprises 12 residues. Germline loops: CDR1 LGHDT, CDR2 YNNKEL (reference sequence). CDR3 in DNA: TGTGCCAGCAGCCAATGGTCCGGCGAGCAGTACTTC. It specifies CASSQWSGEQYF.

This clonotype was picked up a small number of times. The chain recombines TRBV6-2 or TRBV6-3 with TRBJ2-4; TRBD1 aligns across 8 bases. The V gene's germline CDR1 is MNHEY and CDR2 SVGEGT. The CDR3 spans 15 residues. The V and J ends lost 0 bases and 11 bases, in that order; junction bases with no gene match: 9. CDR3 nucleotides: TGTGCCAGCAGTTACTCTCCAGGGGGCGAAATTTTTCAGTACTTC. Its translation is CASSYSPGGEIFQYF.

The chain has TRBV20-1 and TRBJ1-6, with no clear D. The CDR3 is 16 amino acids. The germline CDR1 and CDR2 sequences are DFQATT and SNEGSKA (reference sequence). The ends were cut back, 0 bases at V and 3 bases at J, with 12 bases in the middle. CDR3: CSARDARDNYNSPLHF. For the CDR3, the DNA is TGCAGTGCTAGAGATGCGCGGGATAACTATAATTCACCCCTCCACTTT.

This clonotype was seen ten or more times. The J gene is TRBJ2-5, the V gene TRBV10-2; 8 nucleotides agree with TRBD2. J was trimmed by 6 bases and V by 6 bases; bases with no gene match: 9. In germline, CDR1 is WSHSY, CDR2 SAAADI. This CDR3 comprises 14 residues. CDR3 DNA sequence: TGCGCCAGCAGGTTGTCGGCGGGAGGAAAGACCCAGTACTTC. Protein product: CASRLSAGGKTQYF.

In its sample, this clonotype was seen a few times. The chain joins TRBV4-1 to TRBJ2-6, with D unresolved. Trimming stripped 0 bases from V and 0 bases from J, with 6 bases between. Germline CDR1 reads MGHRA; CDR2 reads YSYEKL. This CDR3 contains 16 residues. The CDR3 nucleotides read TGCGCCAGCAGCCAAGATATGCACTCTGGGGCCAACGTCCTGACTTTC. Translation: CASSQDMHSGANVLTF.

J is TRBJ2-7 and V is TRBV24-1; D tentatively fits TRBD1 or TRBD2 (5 bases each). The ends were cut back, 2 bases at V and 9 bases at J, with 16 bases in the middle. CDR3 size: 14 residues. Germline CDR1 reads KGHDR; CDR2 reads SFDVKD. CDR3 nucleotide sequence: TGTGCCACCAGTGATTGGGGCCGGGCACTAGGGCAGTACTTC. Protein product: CATSDWGRALGQYF.

This chain connects TRBV12-3 or TRBV12-4 to TRBJ1-4; perhaps TRBD1 as D (5 bases). The CDR3 totals 13 residues. V was pared by 3 bases and J by 4 bases, with 6 bases between. Here the CDR3 reads CASSFGGNEKLFF. The CDR3 DNA reads as TGTGCCAGCAGTTTTGGGGGTAATGAAAAACTGTTTTTT.

The CDR3 sequence is CASSESTRWSRGNQPQHF. For the CDR3, the DNA is TGCGCCAGCAGTGAGTCGACGAGGTGGAGCCGGGGCAATCAGCCCCAGCATTTT. The chain has TRBV10-1 and TRBJ1-5; D is unresolved. Germline loops: CDR1 WNHNN, CDR2 SYGVQD (reference sequence). CDR3 length: 18 residues. V lost 0 bases and J lost 2, with 17 bases in between.

The chain links TRBV5-1 to TRBJ1-1; TRBD1 aligns across 9 bases. J gave up 5 bases and V 2 bases, and 4 bases lay outside the gene matches. The CDR3 length is 14 residues. Germline-derived CDR1 and CDR2 are SGHRS and YFSETQ. The CDR3 protein is CASSFLDRGTEAFF. The CDR3 nucleotides read TGCGCCAGCAGCTTTTTGGACAGGGGTACTGAAGCTTTCTTT. Filled out from reference TRBV5-1 and TRBJ1-1, the complete variable domain reads KAGVTQTPRYLIKTRGQQVTLSCSPISGHRSVSWYQQTPGQGLQFLFEYFSETQRNKGNFPGRFSGRQFSNSRSEMNVSTLELGDSALYLCASSFLDRGTEAFFGQGTRLTVV.

This chain links TRBV14 with TRBJ2-2, with D unclear. Trimming pared 2 bases from V and 9 bases from J, leaving 10 bases between. The germline gives CDR1 SGHDN, CDR2 FVKESK. The CDR3 is 13 amino acids. DNA of the CDR3: TGTGCCAGCAGCCAACTGATGTTCCGGGAGCTGTTTTTT. This translates into CASSQLMFRELFF.

The gene calls are TRBV3-1 and TRBJ2-5; TRBD2 agrees at 10 bases. Germline V CDR1 and CDR2: LGHDT, YNNKEL (reference sequence). Trimming took 4 bases from V and 1 from J; bases not matched to a gene: 3. This CDR3 is 15 amino acids long. The DNA of the CDR3 is TGTGCCAGCAGCCCGGGACTAGCGACCCAAGAGACCCAGTACTTC. Translation: CASSPGLATQETQYF.

This clonotype has a count of ten or more. Its ends do not fully match the called genes, so a read error is possible. The rearrangement joins TRBV7-7 to TRBJ2-5, with D tentatively TRBD2 (6 bases). There are 15 residues in the CDR3. Germline CDR1 reads SSHAT; CDR2 reads FNYEAQ (reference sequence). CDR3 sequence (DNA): TGTGCTAGCAGCTTTAGAACGGGGGACCGGGAGACCCAGTACTTC. This gives the protein CASSFRTGDRETQYF.

This chain joins TRBV20-1 and TRBJ1-6, with D possibly being TRBD1 (5 bases). Germline V lookup: CDR1 DFQATT, CDR2 SNEGSKA (reference sequence). The V end was cut by 6 bases, the J end by 4 bases, with 13 bases between. The CDR3 loop spans 14 amino acids. DNA for the CDR3: TGCAGTGCACAGAATCCAGGGTATAATTCACCCCTCCACTTT. This gives the protein CSAQNPGYNSPLHF.

The chain uses TRBV6-4 and TRBJ2-7, with 8 bases lining up with TRBD2. Germline trimming cut 9 bases from V and 3 bases from J; bases unmatched to any gene: 10. The CDR3 has 14 amino acids. Germline values: CDR1 MRHNA, CDR2 SNTAGT. The chain's CDR3 is CARRRRGAHYEQYF. The CDR3 region has the DNA TGTGCCAGAAGGAGGCGGGGGGCCCACTACGAGCAGTACTTC.

The CDR3 reads CASSLGLAGDGDEQFF. CDR3 nucleotide sequence: TGTGCCAGCAGCTTAGGACTAGCGGGAGATGGAGATGAGCAGTTCTTC. The V and J genes are TRBV11-3 and TRBJ2-1; TRBD2 agrees at 12 bases. Trimming at V came to 1 base and at J to 8 bases, leaving 6 bases not matched to a gene. The CDR3 has 16 amino acids. Germline CDR1 is SGHNT and CDR2 is YENEEA.

J is TRBJ2-3 and V is TRBV27; D uncertain. Germline V gene lookup returns CDR1 MNHEY and CDR2 SMNVEV (reference sequence). V was trimmed by 8 bases and J by 0 bases, leaving 12 bases between them. The CDR3 is 14 amino acids. CDR3 region: CASSPQPSTDTQYF. As DNA, the CDR3 is TGTGCCAGCTCGCCGCAACCCAGCACAGATACGCAGTATTTT.

The rearrangement joins TRBV12-5 to TRBJ1-1; no clear D. V was cut by 6 bases and J by 3 bases, with 5 bases left in between. The CDR3 consists of 11 residues. The V gene's germline CDR1 is LGHNT and CDR2 FRNRAP. CDR3 region: CASGPHTEAFF. The CDR3 region has the DNA TGTGCTAGTGGACCACACACTGAAGCTTTCTTT.

The table lists this clonotype with a few counts. The chain is built from TRBV5-1 and TRBJ2-7, with 9 bases lining up with TRBD1. The germline gives CDR1 SGHRS, CDR2 YFSETQ. After removal of 3 bases from V and 0 bases from J, the junction contained 4 bases not matched to a gene. The CDR3 consists of 15 residues. CDR3: CASSWDRASSYEQYF. As DNA, the CDR3 is TGCGCCAGCAGCTGGGACAGGGCGAGCTCCTACGAGCAGTACTTC.

CDR3 nucleotide sequence: TGTGCCGCAGGGGGACTAGCGGGATTCGGGGAGTTCTTC. This encodes CAAGGLAGFGEFF. The chain is built from TRBV11-2 and TRBJ2-1; 13 bases agree with TRBD2. The germline gives CDR1 SGHAT, CDR2 FQNNGV. The junction had 12 bases not matched to a gene; V was cut back by 11 bases and J by 14 bases. CDR3 length: 13 amino acids.

The rearrangement uses TRBV28 and TRBJ1-6, with 8 bases fitting TRBD1. The germline gives CDR1 MDHEN, CDR2 SYDVKM. Losses at the gene ends were 5 bases for V and 7 bases for J; bases not matched to a gene: 13. There are 17 residues in the CDR3. The CDR3 sequence: CASSLSRGQWGNSPLHF. CDR3 bases: TGTGCCAGCAGTCTCTCCAGGGGGCAGTGGGGGAATTCACCCCTCCACTTT.